These T cell receptor beta chains were read from a single sample in a study of cytomegalovirus exposure and HLA in healthy donors. TCRdb's copy holds only in-frame clones and misses some; the assay was immunoSEQ multiplex PCR. The data contain under 200,000 clones, 82% of them seen just once; the ten biggest clones take up about 1.6%. The sample consisted of PBMCs. Receptors were obtained from a girl aged 5-17 years in good health and CMV-seropositive. CDR3s include the opening cysteine and the closing phenylalanine or tryptophan. D genes are given only for firm matches. The size of a clone is reported for some rows only, either as once, few or many, or as a class for expanded clones.

V gene	D gene	clone size	J gene	CDR3 DNA	CDR3 protein
TRBV25-1	TRBD1	few	TRBJ2-7	TGTGCCAGCAGCGAGATACGGACAGGGCACACCTACGAGCAGTACTTC	CASSEIRTGHTYEQYF
TRBV18	TRBD1	-	TRBJ2-2	TGTGCCAGCTCACTCGGGACAGACAACACCGGGGAGCTGTTTTTT	CASSLGTDNTGELFF
TRBV7-9	TRBD1	-	TRBJ1-2	TGTGCCAGCAGCGCCCCGGGTACAGGGGCAAATGGCTACACCTTC	CASSAPGTGANGYTF
TRBV28	-	few	TRBJ1-5	TGTGCCAGCAGTCGAGCAGGTACCCATAGCAATCAGCCCCAGCATTTT	CASSRAGTHSNQPQHF
TRBV4-1	TRBD1	-	TRBJ1-2	TGCGCCAGCAGCTCCCCGGGACAGGGGTCTGGCTACACCTTC	CASSSPGQGSGYTF
TRBV29-1	-	-	TRBJ1-1	TGCAGCGTTGATGGAGGGCGGAACACTGAAGCTTTCTTT	CSVDGGRNTEAFF
TRBV27	-	-	TRBJ1-2	TGTGCCAGCAGTTTATCGGACAGCAACTATGGCTACACCTTC	CASSLSDSNYGYTF
TRBV13	-	-	TRBJ2-3	TGTGCCAGCAGGGTCCCTCGGGGGGATACGCAGTATTTT	CASRVPRGDTQYF
TRBV7-8	-	-	TRBJ2-5	TGTGCCAGCAGCAAAGACGCTCGAGGGACCCAGTACTTC	CASSKDARGTQYF
TRBV7-3	-	few	TRBJ2-2	TGTGCCAGCAGCTTATGGACCCCCCGGACTTTAGCTGGCCTGAACACCGGGGAGCTGTTTTTT	CASSLWTPRTLAGLNTGELFF
TRBV30	TRBD1	-	TRBJ2-7	TGTGCCTGGGGATGGGACAGGGTTTCCGAGCAGTACTTC	CAWGWDRVSEQYF
TRBV2	TRBD2	-	TRBJ2-1	TGTGCCAGCAGTTCCGGGACTAGCCGTTACAATGAGCAGTTCTTC	CASSSGTSRYNEQFF
TRBV28	TRBD2	-	TRBJ2-1	TGTGCCAGCAGTGGGACTAGCGGGAAATCCTACAATGAGCAGTTCTTC	CASSGTSGKSYNEQFF
TRBV7-8	-	-	TRBJ1-3	TGTGCCAGCAGCTTAGGGACTAACTCTGGAAACACCATATATTTT	CASSLGTNSGNTIYF
TRBV9	-	-	TRBJ2-3	TGTGCCAGCAGCGTAGAGGGGGAATGGGATACGCAGTATTTT	CASSVEGEWDTQYF
TRBV7-2	-	-	TRBJ1-1	TGTGCCAGCAGCTTAGGAGATGAAGCTTTCTTT	CASSLGDEAFF
TRBV7-9	-	few	TRBJ1-2	TGTGCCAGCAGCTTGGGAGAACTCTATGGCTACACCTTC	CASSLGELYGYTF
TRBV5-1	TRBD2	-	TRBJ2-5	TGCGCCAGTGCGGCCAGCGGGGATTGGGAGACCCAGTACTTC	CASAASGDWETQYF
TRBV9	-	-	TRBJ2-5	TGTGCCAGCAGCGACAGGTACTCCCAAGAGACCCAGTACTTC	CASSDRYSQETQYF
TRBV4-3	-	-	TRBJ1-1	TGCGCCAGCAGCCAAGATGGGAGGGGGTTGAACACTGAAGCTTTCTTT	CASSQDGRGLNTEAFF
TRBV4-1	-	-	TRBJ2-1	TGCGCCAGCAGCCAAATCAGGTACAATGAGCAGTTCTTC	CASSQIRYNEQFF
TRBV6-5	TRBD2	once	TRBJ2-1	TGTGCCAGCAGTTACGGGGGGGGCAATGAGCAGTTCTTC	CASSYGGGNEQFF
TRBV5-4	-	-	TRBJ2-7	TGTGCCAGCAGTTCAGGCTCCTCCTACGAGCAGTACTTC	CASSSGSSYEQYF
TRBV11-2	-	-	TRBJ2-3	TGTGCCAGCAGCTTAATAGCCACAGATACGCAGTATTTT	CASSLIATDTQYF
TRBV5-4	TRBD1	-	TRBJ2-3	TGTGCCAGCAGCTTAGGGGACAGGCAGTATTTT	CASSLGDRQYF
TRBV4-1	TRBD1	-	TRBJ2-1	TGCGCCAGCAGCCAAGATACGGGACAGGGAGTAAATGAGCAGTTCTTC	CASSQDTGQGVNEQFF
TRBV25-1	TRBD1	-	TRBJ1-4	TGTGCCAGCAGTGACCACAGGGGGCCCGGTGAAAAACTGTTTTTT	CASSDHRGPGEKLFF
TRBV6-5	-	few	TRBJ2-3	TGTGCCAGCAGTACCCAGGGTACAGATACGCAGTATTTT	CASSTQGTDTQYF
TRBV9	TRBD2	-	TRBJ2-1	TGTGCCAGCAGCGTAGATTGGGAGGGTCCGCACATCTTC	CASSVDWEGPHIF
TRBV6-5	-	-	TRBJ1-5	TGTGCCAGCAGTTACTCGACCGGGCAGCCCCAGCATTTT	CASSYSTGQPQHF
TRBV5-1	TRBD2	-	TRBJ2-1	TGCGCCAGCGGGACTAGCGAGCGCTCCTACAATGAGCAGTTCTTC	CASGTSERSYNEQFF
TRBV2	-	-	TRBJ2-7	TGTGCCAGCAGTGAACGGCGGGCTAACTCCTACGAGCAGTACTTC	CASSERRANSYEQYF
TRBV10-2	TRBD2	-	TRBJ2-7	TGCGCCAGCAGTGAACTAGCGGACGAGCAGTACTTC	CASSELADEQYF
TRBV28	TRBD1	-	TRBJ2-4	TGTGCCAGCAGTCCGTACAGGGGGCGCACCGAAAACATTCAGTACTTC	CASSPYRGRTENIQYF
TRBV7-9	TRBD1	-	TRBJ1-1	TGTGCCAGCAGCTTACTAGGGGGCTTGGATGCTTTCTTT	CASSLLGGLDAFF
TRBV11-2	-	-	TRBJ2-5	TGTGCCAGCAGCTTAGATTCGTATCAAGAGACCCAGTACTTC	CASSLDSYQETQYF
TRBV7-2	TRBD1	-	TRBJ2-7	TGTGCCAGCAGCTACCGGGACAGGGGGCCCTACGAGCAGTACTTC	CASSYRDRGPYEQYF
TRBV6-5	-	-	TRBJ1-5	TGTGCCAGCAGACGCACAGAGTATAGCAATCAGCCCCAGCATTTT	CASRRTEYSNQPQHF
TRBV10-2	TRBD1	-	TRBJ2-5	TGCGCCAGCAGTGTCCCAGACAGGGCAGAGACCCAGTACTTC	CASSVPDRAETQYF
TRBV5-6	-	-	TRBJ2-3	TGTGCCAGCAGCTTATACCGTGGCAGGGACACAGATACGCAGTATTTT	CASSLYRGRDTDTQYF
TRBV6-5	TRBD2	once	TRBJ2-7	TGTGCCAGCAGTTCTAGCGGGGGCAGTGTCTACGAGCAGTACTTC	CASSSSGGSVYEQYF
TRBV18	TRBD2	-	TRBJ2-1	TGTGCCAGCTCCGGACTAGCGGGAAACTTTGGCCATGAGCAGTTCTTC	CASSGLAGNFGHEQFF
TRBV6-1	-	-	TRBJ2-3	TGTGCCAGCAGTGAAGGGGGGCCGTACACAGATACGCAGTATTTT	CASSEGGPYTDTQYF
TRBV14	-	-	TRBJ2-1	TGTGCCAGCAGCCAAGATCGCGGGACGGTCTACAATGAGCAGTTCTTC	CASSQDRGTVYNEQFF
TRBV9	TRBD1	once	TRBJ2-5	TGTGCCAGCAGCGCCCCCAGAGGGACAGGTCGGCTAGAGACCCAGTACTTC	CASSAPRGTGRLETQYF
TRBV10-3	TRBD1	-	TRBJ2-6	TGTGCCATCAGCCCGACAGGGAACGGGGCCAACGTCCTGACTTTC	CAISPTGNGANVLTF
TRBV9	TRBD2	-	TRBJ2-7	TGTGCCAGCAGCACGGGCGGGGGCTACGAGCAGTACTTC	CASSTGGGYEQYF
TRBV27	TRBD1	-	TRBJ2-7	TGTGCCAGCAGTTACAGGGGTGGCGAGCAGTACTTC	CASSYRGGEQYF
TRBV6-6	TRBD1	-	TRBJ1-5	TGTGCCAGCGGGACAGGGGCGGGGAGCAATCAGCCCCAGCATTTT	CASGTGAGSNQPQHF
TRBV19	TRBD1	-	TRBJ2-7	TGTGCCAGTAGTATAGGGGACAGTGGGGCCTACGAGCAGTACTTC	CASSIGDSGAYEQYF
TRBV5-1	TRBD2	once	TRBJ2-1	TGCGCCAGCAGCTTGGCTACTAGCGGGGACTCCTACAATGAGCAGTTCTTC	CASSLATSGDSYNEQFF
TRBV27	-	once	TRBJ1-1	TGTGCCAGTAGCCTGAAGGGGAGGACTGAAGCTTTCTTT	CASSLKGRTEAFF
TRBV29-1	TRBD2	few	TRBJ2-3	TGCAGCGTTCGAGGCCCTACTAGCGGGGGGGCAACAGATACGCAGTATTTT	CSVRGPTSGGATDTQYF
TRBV7-9	-	-	TRBJ2-7	TGTGCCAGTATTGGATTCCCAGGGGCCTACGAGCAGTACTTC	CASIGFPGAYEQYF
TRBV7-8	-	-	TRBJ2-7	TGTGCCAGCAGCTTAGATCCGTTCTACGAGCAGTACTTC	CASSLDPFYEQYF
TRBV6-6	TRBD1	-	TRBJ2-7	TGTGCCAGCAGTCGCGACGAGGGACAGGGTTACGAGCAGTACTTC	CASSRDEGQGYEQYF
TRBV6-5	-	-	TRBJ2-7	TGTGCCAGCAGTTACCTAGGGGGCGAGGGAGGCGAGCAGTACTTC	CASSYLGGEGGEQYF
TRBV5-1	-	-	TRBJ2-1	TGCGCCAGCAGCTTAGCGCGGTCTGGCTCCTACAATGAGCAGTTCTTC	CASSLARSGSYNEQFF
TRBV27	TRBD1	-	TRBJ1-3	TGTGCCAGCAGTTTGACAGGGCTAAGAGGAAACACCATATATTTT	CASSLTGLRGNTIYF
TRBV7-6	-	-	TRBJ2-5	TGTGCCAGCAGCTTAACTGCGACAGGAGAAGAGACCCAGTACTTC	CASSLTATGEETQYF